Each of the 20 T cell receptor beta chains below was sequenced from the same sample in a study of post-analysis software for immune sequencing data. Unique molecular identifiers were carried by the TCR beta cDNA libraries. MiXCR was run by TCRdb on the PCR reads, yielding one entry per CDR3 protein. The sample includes roughly 800,000 distinct CDR3 sequences, about 43% of them seen just once. These receptors' antigens are unknown. Findings of the study overall: The study found TRBV5-6, TRBV5-1 and TRBV20-1 among roughly 5 TRBV segments more frequent in patients than controls.

Sequencing was carried out using blood. The receptors come from a girl aged 5-17 years with multiple sclerosis.

This clonotype has just a few counts. The V call is TRBV3-1, the J call TRBJ1-2, with 7 bases aligning to TRBD1. V gave up 0 bases and J gave up 6 bases; unmatched junction bases: 19. Germline-derived CDR1 and CDR2 are LGHDT and YNNKEL (reference sequence). CDR3 length: 19 residues. CDR3 sequence (DNA): TGTGCCAGCAGCCAAGATTCCGGGACAGCCCTAGCAGTCCCGCATGGCTACACCTTC. Translated: CASSQDSGTALAVPHGYTF.

The chain is built from TRBV15 and TRBJ2-1; 7 positions match TRBD1. Losses at the gene ends were 8 bases for V and 7 bases for J; bases not matched to a gene: 11. This CDR3 region has 14 residues. CDR1 and CDR2 (germline): LNHNV, YYDKDF (reference sequence). CDR3 nucleotide sequence: TGTGCCACCCCTAACAGGGGAGAAGGGAATGAGCAGTTCTTC. It specifies CATPNRGEGNEQFF.

With regard to this clonotype: This could be a read error, since a much larger clone is one nucleotide away. This chain links TRBV20-1 with TRBJ1-1; 9 positions match TRBD1. CDR3 length: 15 amino acids. CDR1 is DFQATT, CDR2 SNEGSKA, per germline (reference sequence). CDR3 DNA: TGCAGTGTTAGAGACGGGACAGGGAGGAACACTGAAGCTTTCTTT. Translation: CSVRDGTGRNTEAFF.

J is TRBJ1-2 and V is TRBV29-1; D remains unclear. CDR1 SQVTM and CDR2 ANQGSEA come from the germline V gene. The V and J ends lost 0 bases and 6 bases respectively, with 8 bases between them. This CDR3 is 12 amino acids long. In nucleotides, the CDR3 is TGCAGCGTTGAAGACACAGCGGATGGCTACACCTTC. Protein sequence: CSVEDTADGYTF.

The chain uses TRBV6-5 and TRBJ1-2; TRBD1 matches at 11 bases. Germline V gene lookup returns CDR1 MNHEY and CDR2 SVGAGI. This CDR3 spans 20 amino acids. V was pared by 6 bases and J by 4 bases, with 22 bases of the junction left unmatched. In nucleotides, the CDR3 is TGTGCCAGCAGCTACAGAGCGGACAGGGGGCAAGTGGGTAATGGCTATGGCTACACCTTC. This translates into CASSYRADRGQVGNGYGYTF.

The chain carries TRBV10-3 and TRBJ2-3; 10 positions agree with TRBD1. Germline assignment: CDR1 ENHRY and CDR2 SYGVKD. Losses at the gene ends were 3 bases for V and 7 bases for J; bases not matched to a gene: 4. This CDR3 region has 14 residues. The CDR3 DNA is TGTGCCATCAGTGAAGGGACAGGGGTTTATACGCAGTATTTT. Protein product: CAISEGTGVYTQYF.

V gene TRBV28 combines with J gene TRBJ2-1, with TRBD2 identical over 12 bases. V lost 1 base to trimming and J lost 9 bases; unmatched junction nucleotides: 7. The CDR3 totals 16 residues. From germline, CDR1 is MDHEN and CDR2 SYDVKM. CDR3 in DNA: TGTGCCAGCAGTTTATTGTTTCTAGCGGGAGGGGCTGAGCAGTTCTTC. As protein: CASSLLFLAGGAEQFF.

The chain links TRBV27 to TRBJ2-7; D gene ambiguous. The CDR3 runs to 13 residues. The ends were cut back, 0 bases at V and 7 bases at J, with 10 bases in the middle. Germline assignment: CDR1 MNHEY and CDR2 SMNVEV (reference sequence). DNA of the CDR3: TGTGCCAGCAGTTTATCGAACTTCGAAGAGCAGTACTTC. Residues: CASSLSNFEEQYF.

This chain joins TRBV7-6 and TRBJ2-1; 14 bases agree with TRBD2. Germline-derived CDR1 and CDR2 are SGHVS and FNYEAQ. The CDR3 contains 15 residues. Trimming at V came to 5 bases and at J to 8 bases, leaving 5 bases not matched to a gene. In nucleotides, the CDR3 is TGTGCCAGCAGCCTGACTAGCGGGAGGGTACATGAGCAGTTCTTC. This encodes CASSLTSGRVHEQFF.

The chain carries TRBV28 and TRBJ2-5; tentatively, D is TRBD1 or TRBD2 (5 bases each). The CDR3 has 15 residues. V was pared by 4 bases and J by 4 bases, with 16 bases between. From germline, CDR1 is MDHEN and CDR2 SYDVKM. Here the CDR3 reads CASSSRTLRGETQYF. In DNA, the CDR3 is TGTGCCAGCAGTTCGAGGACACTCCGGGGAGAGACCCAGTACTTC.

V gene TRBV7-9 combines with J gene TRBJ1-1; D is perhaps TRBD1 (6 bases). Germline values: CDR1 SEHNR, CDR2 FQNEAQ (reference sequence). The CDR3 extends over 12 amino acids. V gave up 3 bases and J gave up 6 bases, with 8 bases separating them. The CDR3 sequence is CASSLEGAEAFF. The CDR3 DNA follows: TGTGCCAGCAGCTTGGAGGGGGCTGAAGCTTTCTTT.

This chain uses TRBV29-1 with TRBJ2-4, with 10 bases that match TRBD1. The J call is uncertain, as TRBJ2-7 better fits the DNA end. The CDR3 covers 15 residues. CDR1 is SQVTM, CDR2 ANQGSEA, per germline. CDR3 sequence reads: CSVEDPDRGYYEQYF. The DNA for the CDR3 is TGCAGCGTTGAAGATCCGGACAGGGGGTACTACGAGCAGTACTTC.

This clonotype was counted a few times. The rearrangement links TRBV5-1 to TRBJ2-7; D is unresolved. This CDR3 has 15 amino acids. The V gene lost 4 bases and the J gene lost 0 bases, with 14 bases spanning the gap. Germline-derived CDR1 and CDR2 are SGHRS and YFSETQ. The CDR3 region has the DNA TGCGCCAGCAGCCCACAAGCAGGTTCCTCCTACGAGCAGTACTTC. The encoded protein is CASSPQAGSSYEQYF.

The chain has TRBV7-2 and TRBJ2-4; D call uncertain. The assigned J gene may be wrong: the sequence end matches TRBJ2-7 better. CDR1 and CDR2 from the germline V gene are SGHTA and FQGNSA. This CDR3 is 13 amino acids long. DNA of the CDR3: TGTGCCAGCAGCCCTGACGGTTACTACGAGCAGTACTTC. This translates into CASSPDGYYEQYF.

The chain recombines TRBV7-2 with TRBJ2-3; 12 nucleotides agree with TRBD2. With 5 bases clipped from V and 3 bases from J, the junction kept 9 bases outside the gene matches. This CDR3 contains 17 residues. The V gene's germline CDR1 is SGHTA and CDR2 FQGNSA. The DNA of the CDR3 is TGTGCCAGCAGCCCCCCGACTAGCGGGAGTAGAACAGATACGCAGTATTTT. Its protein product is CASSPPTSGSRTDTQYF.

This clonotype was observed a handful of times. The rearrangement joins TRBV11-3 to TRBJ2-1, with TRBD2 matching 13 bases. V was pared by 5 bases and J by 8 bases, with 9 bases of the junction left unmatched. Germline V gene data show CDR1 as SGHNT and CDR2 as YENEEA. The CDR3 has 16 residues. Written as DNA, the CDR3 is TGTGCCAGCAGCCATCGGACTAGCGGGAGTTCGGATGAGCAGTTCTTC. Its translation is CASSHRTSGSSDEQFF.

CDR3: CAISGQGAAGYTF. In DNA form, the CDR3 reads TGTGCCATCAGTGGACAGGGGGCGGCTGGCTACACCTTC. The chain recombines TRBV10-3 with TRBJ1-2; 10 bases map to TRBD1. The CDR3 has 13 amino acids. Germline trimming cut 4 bases from V and 7 bases from J; bases unmatched to any gene: 3. Germline V gives CDR1 ENHRY, CDR2 SYGVKD.

The J gene is TRBJ2-7, the V gene TRBV11-2; TRBD1 is a possible D gene (6 bases). The V gene lost 3 bases and the J gene lost 10 bases, with 10 bases spanning the gap. This CDR3 has 11 residues. The germline V gene encodes CDR1 SGHAT and CDR2 FQNNGV. DNA of the CDR3: TGTGCCAGCAGCTTGGGGGCGGCTCAGTACTTC. This gives the protein CASSLGAAQYF.

There are many counts of this clonotype. The chain joins TRBV6-2 or TRBV6-3 to TRBJ2-7; TRBD1 agrees at 9 bases. The V segment lost 6 bases and the J segment 4 bases; nucleotides outside the gene matches: 13. The length of the CDR3 is 16 residues. Germline loops: CDR1 MNHEY, CDR2 SVGEGT. The CDR3 nucleotides read TGTGCCAGCAGCACCGACAGGGGGTCCACGTTTTACGAGCAGTACTTC. Its protein product is CASSTDRGSTFYEQYF.

V is TRBV11-2 and J is TRBJ2-1; 10 bases agree with TRBD2. The ends lost 5 bases at V and 6 bases at J; junction bases unmatched: 16. Germline V gene lookup returns CDR1 SGHAT and CDR2 FQNNGV. This CDR3 contains 18 residues. CDR3 in DNA: TGTGCCAGCAGCCCATTACACTCCAAAGCGGGAGGGGTCAATGAGCAGTTCTTC. Translated: CASSPLHSKAGGVNEQFF.